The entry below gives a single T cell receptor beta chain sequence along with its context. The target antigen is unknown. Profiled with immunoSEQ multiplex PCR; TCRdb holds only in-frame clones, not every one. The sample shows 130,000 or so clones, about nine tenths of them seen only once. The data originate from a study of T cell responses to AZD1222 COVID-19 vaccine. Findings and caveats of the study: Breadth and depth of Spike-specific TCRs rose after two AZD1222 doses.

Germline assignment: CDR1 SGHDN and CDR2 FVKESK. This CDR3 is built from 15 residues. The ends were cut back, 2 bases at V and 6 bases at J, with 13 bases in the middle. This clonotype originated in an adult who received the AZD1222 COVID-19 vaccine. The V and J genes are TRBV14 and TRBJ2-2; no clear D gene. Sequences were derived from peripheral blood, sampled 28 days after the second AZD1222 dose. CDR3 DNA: TGTGCCAGCAGCCAACCCGTCGGAGCACCCGGGGAGCTGTTTTTT. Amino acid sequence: CASSQPVGAPGELFF.